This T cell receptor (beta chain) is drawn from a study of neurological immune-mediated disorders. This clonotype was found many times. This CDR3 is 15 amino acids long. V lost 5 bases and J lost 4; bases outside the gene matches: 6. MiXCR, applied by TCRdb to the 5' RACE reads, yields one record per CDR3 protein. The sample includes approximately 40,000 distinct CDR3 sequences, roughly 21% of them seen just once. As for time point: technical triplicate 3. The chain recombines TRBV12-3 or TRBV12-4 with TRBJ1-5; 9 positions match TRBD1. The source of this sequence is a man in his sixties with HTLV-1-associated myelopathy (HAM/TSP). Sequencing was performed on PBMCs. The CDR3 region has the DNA TGTGCCAGCAGTATCGGACAGGGGCGAAATCAGCCCCAGCATTTT. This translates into CASSIGQGRNQPQHF.